The 4 T cell receptor beta chains reported below all come from one sample, sequenced in a study of blood T cell repertoires in COVID-19. TCRdb keeps only in-frame clones here, not all; method: immunoSEQ multiplex PCR. The sample contains more than 250,000 clones, approximately 83% of which appear only once. The sequencing sample was made of PBMCs or T cells enriched from blood (not recorded which). The receptors originated from a man younger than 45 who had recovered from COVID-19.

This sequence joins TRBV7-2 and TRBJ2-1; 8 bases line up with TRBD1. CDR3 length: 15 amino acids. V shed 5 bases, J shed 4 bases, and the junction held 7 bases outside the gene matches. The germline gives CDR1 SGHTA, CDR2 FQGNSA. CDR3 nucleotides: TGTGCCAGCAGCATAGACAGGGGCTTTTACAATGAGCAGTTCTTC. Residues: CASSIDRGFYNEQFF.

The V call is TRBV6-1, the J call TRBJ1-2, with a possible D match to TRBD1 (5 bases). The CDR3 contains 15 residues. The germline V gene encodes CDR1 MNHNS and CDR2 SASEGT. V was pared by 1 base and J by 8 bases, with 17 bases between. DNA for the CDR3: TGTGCCAGCAGTGAAGGGGTGGGAAGGGGAGGAGGCTACACCTTC. It yields the protein CASSEGVGRGGGYTF.

J is TRBJ2-7 and V is TRBV4-3; D perhaps matches TRBD1 (6 bases). V lost 1 base to trimming and J lost 3 bases, with 10 bases between them. The CDR3 is 14 amino acids. Germline assignment: CDR1 LGHNA and CDR2 YSLEER. The CDR3 DNA is TGCGCCAGCAGCCAAGGGGACAACATCTACGAGCAGTACTTC. Protein product: CASSQGDNIYEQYF.

The rearrangement uses TRBV2 and TRBJ1-2; tentative D call: TRBD1 (6 bases). CDR1 is SNHLY, CDR2 FYNNEI, per germline. V was cut by 9 bases and J by 3 bases, with 14 bases left in between. CDR3 length equals 13 residues. In nucleotides, the CDR3 is TGTGCCAGTATCCTCAGACAGGACTATGGCTACACCTTC. It encodes CASILRQDYGYTF.